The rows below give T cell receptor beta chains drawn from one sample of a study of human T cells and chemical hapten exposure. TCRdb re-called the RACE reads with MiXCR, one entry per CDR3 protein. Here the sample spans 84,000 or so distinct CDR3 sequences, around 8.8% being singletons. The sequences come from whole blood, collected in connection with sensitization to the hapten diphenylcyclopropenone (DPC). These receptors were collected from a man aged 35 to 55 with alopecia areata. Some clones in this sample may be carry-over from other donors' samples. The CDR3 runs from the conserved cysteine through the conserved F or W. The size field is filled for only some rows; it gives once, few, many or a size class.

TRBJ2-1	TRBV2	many	CASKGSYNEQFF
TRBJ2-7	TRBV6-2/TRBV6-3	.	CASSYSSTSGNRRTF
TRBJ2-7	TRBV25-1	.	CASSEGTGGTTYEQYF
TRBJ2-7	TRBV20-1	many	CSAPDRDYEQYF
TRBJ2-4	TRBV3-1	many	CASSQSETGGNIQYF
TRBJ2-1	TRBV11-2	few	CASSLGQGTYNEQFF
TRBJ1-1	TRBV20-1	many	CSARGTEARNTEAFF
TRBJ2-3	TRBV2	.	CASRRGGDTQYF
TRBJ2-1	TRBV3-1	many	CASSQGLAGNEQFF
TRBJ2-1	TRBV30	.	CAWRSGLDRDEQFF
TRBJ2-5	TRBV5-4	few	CASSSLPLETQYF
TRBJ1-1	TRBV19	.	CASSWGGGTEAFF
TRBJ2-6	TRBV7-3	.	CASSLRHSGANVLTF
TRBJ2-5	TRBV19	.	CASRSGSLETQYF
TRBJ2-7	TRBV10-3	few	CAISADNSYEQYF
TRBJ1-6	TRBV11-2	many	CASSLGGGRNSPLHF
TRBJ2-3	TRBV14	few	CASSSTSALGSDTQYF
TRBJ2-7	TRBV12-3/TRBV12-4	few	CASSFSQKAYEQYF
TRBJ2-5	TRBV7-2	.	CASSLGGGQGQETQYF
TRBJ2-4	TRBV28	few	CASTPASKKNIQYF
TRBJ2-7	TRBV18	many	CASSPVQGAYEQYF
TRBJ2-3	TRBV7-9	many	CAKTGRTTDTQYF
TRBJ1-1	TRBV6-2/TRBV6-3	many	CASRFRVMNTEAFF
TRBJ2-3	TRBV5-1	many	CASSLATTDTQYF
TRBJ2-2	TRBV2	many	CAWPGVGPGELFF
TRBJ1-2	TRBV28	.	CASSRGPGYGYTF
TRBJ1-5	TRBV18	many	CASSPPDSQPQHF
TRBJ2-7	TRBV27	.	CASSLGLVYEQYF
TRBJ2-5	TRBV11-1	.	CASATGSRETQYF
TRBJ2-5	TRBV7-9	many	CASSLIRTGDFETQYF
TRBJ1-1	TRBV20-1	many	CSARNAGQLNTEAFF
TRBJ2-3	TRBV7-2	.	CASSARTSGRARVLDTQYF
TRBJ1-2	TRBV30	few	CAWTVEPIYGYTF
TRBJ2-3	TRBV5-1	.	CASSLSGGPTDTQYF
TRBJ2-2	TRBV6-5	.	CASSYSIQGAGELFF
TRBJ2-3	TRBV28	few	CASSLLPLAGGGTDTQYF
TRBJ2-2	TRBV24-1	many	CATHRGTVTGELFF
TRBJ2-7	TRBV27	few	CASSPGQGGAYEQYF
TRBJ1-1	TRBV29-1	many	CSVEEIRAEAFF
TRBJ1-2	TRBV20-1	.	CSASPPGVPNYGYTF